This is a list of T cell receptor beta chains from one sample in a study of T cell repertoires in cytomegalovirus infection. TCRdb re-derived calls from the reads in MiXCR, one entry per CDR3 protein. This sample has some 400,000 distinct CDR3 sequences; around 32% occur once, and the top ten carry approximately 15%. Material: PBMCs. These receptors all come from a human donor in good health (CMV status not recorded). Some clones in this sample may be carry-over from other donors' samples. Each CDR3 is given with its conserved first and last residue. The D gene is left open where the match is weak. A row's size may be missing; if present it is once, few, many or a size class.

TRBJ1-5,-,TRBV6-6,few,CASNDLPGSGSAQHF,TGTGCCTCCAATGACCTCCCCGGTTCGGGATCAGCCCAGCATTTT
TRBJ1-1,-,TRBV11-2,-,CSSSLENMNTEAFF,TGTTCCAGCAGCTTGGAGAATATGAACACTGAAGCTTTCTTT
TRBJ1-2,-,TRBV10-3,-,CAISGDRRNYGYTF,TGTGCCATCAGTGGGGACCGTAGAAACTATGGCTACACCTTC
TRBJ2-3,-,TRBV2,-,CASSPLVSSDTQYF,TGTGCCAGCAGTCCACTAGTTAGCTCAGATACGCAGTATTTT
TRBJ2-4,-,TRBV10-1,once,CASSESPAKNIQYF,TGCGCCAGCAGTGAGTCCCCCGCCAAAAACATTCAGTACTTC
TRBJ1-4,-,TRBV24-1,few,CATSEGLSGKLFF,TGTGCCACCAGTGAGGGGTTGAGTGGAAAACTGTTTTTT
TRBJ1-1,-,TRBV7-8,many,CASSLGDTGNTEAFF,TGTGCCAGCAGCTTAGGGGACACAGGCAACACTGAAGCTTTCTTT
TRBJ2-4,TRBD2,TRBV28,-,CASSFAGVAKNIQYF,TGTGCCAGCAGTTTCGCGGGGGTAGCCAAAAACATTCAGTACTTC
TRBJ1-4,-,TRBV7-8,many,CASSLRAPNEKLFF,TGTGCCAGCAGTCTTCGGGCGCCGAATGAAAAACTGTTTTTT
TRBJ1-5,-,TRBV15,-,CATSRDKGLTYSNQPQHF,TGTGCCACCAGCAGGGACAAGGGCCTCACTTATAGCAATCAGCCCCAGCATTTT
TRBJ2-7,-,TRBV6-1,many,CASSGPYEQYF,TGTGCCAGCAGTGGGCCCTACGAGCAGTACTTC
TRBJ2-5,TRBD2,TRBV6-4,-,CASSDSGGGQETQYF,TGTGCCAGCAGTGACTCTGGCGGGGGACAAGAGACCCAGTACTTC
TRBJ1-6,TRBD1,TRBV7-9,few,CASSLEDRGQGYNSPLHF,TGTGCCAGCAGCTTAGAAGACAGGGGGCAAGGGTATAATTCACCCCTCCACTTT
TRBJ2-1,-,TRBV2,-,CANRQSYNEQFF,TGTGCCAACCGACAGTCCTACAATGAGCAGTTCTTC
TRBJ2-1,-,TRBV10-3,-,CAISESRVEQFF,TGTGCCATCAGTGAGTCTAGGGTTGAGCAGTTCTTC
TRBJ2-2,TRBD1,TRBV6-1,-,CASTGTGPTGELFF,TGTGCCAGCACCGGGACAGGGCCCACCGGGGAGCTGTTTTTT
TRBJ1-1,-,TRBV27,many,CASRPFHLDTEAFF,TGTGCCAGCAGACCATTCCACCTGGACACTGAAGCTTTCTTT
TRBJ2-7,TRBD1,TRBV3-1,-,CASSQDRTGKYEQYF,TGTGCCAGCAGCCAGGACCGGACAGGAAAATACGAGCAGTACTTC
TRBJ2-7,-,TRBV4-1,few,CASSQEGNLYEQYF,TGCGCCAGCAGCCAAGAGGGAAACTTATACGAGCAGTACTTC
TRBJ2-5,TRBD2,TRBV7-2,many,CASSSTSGVGETQYF,TGTGCCAGCAGTTCCACTAGCGGGGTGGGAGAGACCCAGTACTTC
TRBJ1-3,-,TRBV12-3/TRBV12-4,-,CASSSRAPLGGNTIYF,TGTGCCAGCAGTTCCCGGGCTCCACTGGGGGGAAACACCATATATTTT
TRBJ2-7,-,TRBV5-5,-,CASSRIPRDEQYF,TGTGCCAGCAGCCGAATTCCCCGGGACGAGCAGTACTTC
TRBJ2-7,-,TRBV2,-,CASSGEGLTSEQYF,TGTGCCAGCAGTGGAGAGGGTTTAACTAGCGAGCAGTACTTC
TRBJ1-1,TRBD1,TRBV19,once,CASTTDRANTEAFF,TGTGCCAGTACCACGGACAGGGCGAACACTGAAGCTTTCTTT
TRBJ1-2,-,TRBV6-2/TRBV6-3,few,CASSEETGGYTF,TGTGCCAGCAGCGAAGAAACCGGTGGCTACACCTTC
TRBJ2-2,-,TRBV7-9,few,CASSQQGTVGTGELFF,TGTGCCAGCAGCCAACAAGGGACCGTGGGGACCGGGGAGCTGTTTTTT
TRBJ1-1,-,TRBV19,few,CATHSGRENTEAFF,TGTGCCACCCACAGTGGCAGGGAGAACACTGAAGCTTTCTTT
TRBJ1-2,-,TRBV29-1,-,CSVVVTSEGGYTF,TGCAGCGTTGTGGTTACCTCGGAGGGTGGCTACACCTTC
TRBJ2-2,TRBD1,TRBV4-3,few,CASSNRGGGTGELFF,TGCGCCAGCAGCAACAGGGGTGGTGGCACCGGGGAGCTGTTTTTT
TRBJ2-7,-,TRBV28,many,CASSFVSRGPHEQYF,TGTGCCAGCAGTTTCGTTTCCAGGGGTCCCCACGAGCAGTACTTC
TRBJ2-2,-,TRBV5-4,-,CASSLLGGQPGELFF,TGTGCCAGCAGCTTGTTAGGTGGTCAGCCCGGGGAGCTGTTTTTT
TRBJ2-3,-,TRBV11-2,few,CASSPTSAGDTQYF,TGTGCCAGCAGCCCTACGTCTGCTGGGGATACGCAGTATTTT
TRBJ1-1,TRBD1,TRBV6-5,many,CASSYDRGNTEAFF,TGTGCCAGCAGTTACGACAGGGGGAACACTGAAGCTTTCTTT
TRBJ2-7,-,TRBV19,-,CASSISSNGGRALAYEQYF,TGTGCCAGTAGTATATCTTCAAACGGGGGCAGGGCTCTCGCCTACGAGCAGTACTTC
TRBJ2-3,TRBD2,TRBV11-2,few,CASSLGTSGGITDTQYF,TGTGCCAGCAGCCTTGGGACTAGCGGGGGGATTACAGATACGCAGTATTTT
TRBJ2-5,-,TRBV6-9,-,CASSYSRDPVF,TGTGCCAGCAGTTATTCCCGGGACCCGGTCTTC
TRBJ1-2,-,TRBV7-2,-,CASSLELAGLSYGSPF,TGTGCCAGCAGCTTAGAGTTGGCAGGGTTGAGCTATGGCTCCCCCTTC
TRBJ2-7,-,TRBV6-4,once,CARIFPFYEQYF,TGTGCCAGAATCTTTCCCTTTTACGAGCAGTACTTC
TRBJ1-5,-,TRBV7-4,-,CASSLGKVRCSNQPHHF,TGTGCCAGCAGCTTAGGGAAGGTCCGGTGTAGCAATCAGCCCCATCATTTT
TRBJ2-1,-,TRBV10-3,-,CAISDPLKGGGNYNEQFF,TGTGCCATCAGTGACCCCCTCAAAGGAGGAGGCAATTACAATGAGCAGTTCTTC
TRBJ1-6,TRBD1,TRBV20-1,-,CSASVDRGWDSPLHF,TGCAGTGCTAGTGTCGACAGGGGTTGGGATTCACCCCTCCACTTT
TRBJ2-7,TRBD1,TRBV7-9,many,CASSSEIGGQGRGEQYF,TGTGCCAGCAGCTCCGAAATCGGTGGACAGGGGAGAGGCGAGCAGTACTTC
TRBJ1-2,-,TRBV2,few,CASSQSGYYGYTF,TGTGCCAGCAGTCAATCTGGCTACTATGGCTACACCTTC
TRBJ2-1,-,TRBV7-2,-,CASSLNTVGGANNEQFF,TGTGCCAGCAGCTTAAATACCGTGGGGGGGGCGAACAATGAGCAGTTCTTC
TRBJ1-1,-,TRBV19,many,CASSSQDGLNTEAFF,TGTGCCAGTAGTAGCCAGGACGGTTTGAACACTGAAGCTTTCTTT
TRBJ2-1,-,TRBV9,-,CASSWTGTTDNEQFF,TGTGCCAGCAGCTGGACCGGGACCACAGACAATGAGCAGTTCTTC
TRBJ1-4,-,TRBV7-2,-,CASSLSLGGGGKLFF,TGTGCCAGCAGCCTCTCCTTGGGGGGGGGCGGAAAACTGTTTTTT
TRBJ2-7,TRBD1,TRBV4-1,-,CASSQGTGATYEQYF,TGCGCCAGCAGCCAGGGGACAGGGGCTACCTACGAGCAGTACTTC
TRBJ2-1,-,TRBV6-5,few,CASSYSGTHNEQFF,TGTGCCAGCAGTTACTCCGGGACCCACAATGAGCAGTTCTTC
TRBJ1-1,-,TRBV29-1,-,CSVTGSNTEAFF,TGCAGCGTTACTGGGTCGAACACTGAAGCTTTCTTT
TRBJ2-5,-,TRBV29-1,-,CSATLSGETQYF,TGCAGCGCGACACTATCGGGGGAGACCCAGTACTTC
TRBJ1-5,-,TRBV6-2/TRBV6-3,few,CASSYTGYNQPQHF,TGTGCCAGCAGTTACACGGGTTACAATCAGCCCCAGCATTTT
TRBJ1-2,TRBD1,TRBV7-2,many,CASSVDPGGAGYGYTF,TGTGCCAGCAGCGTTGATCCAGGGGGAGCTGGCTATGGCTACACCTTC
TRBJ1-3,TRBD1,TRBV7-9,many,CASSLELGTGVVSGNTIYF,TGTGCCAGCAGCTTAGAATTGGGGACAGGGGTCGTCTCTGGAAACACCATATATTTT
TRBJ1-4,-,TRBV28,few,CASHRDLVGKLFF,TGTGCCAGTCACCGGGACCTGGTCGGAAAACTGTTTTTT
TRBJ1-2,-,TRBV11-2,few,CASSLPGGDKGYTF,TGTGCCAGCAGCCTACCCGGGGGTGATAAAGGCTACACCTTC
TRBJ2-1,-,TRBV2,-,CASLEGYNEQFF,TGTGCCAGCCTCGAGGGATACAATGAGCAGTTCTTC
TRBJ1-4,TRBD1,TRBV7-6,few,CASSPDSGRGLSTNEKLFF,TGTGCCAGCAGCCCCGATTCGGGCAGGGGGCTTTCAACTAATGAAAAACTGTTTTTT
TRBJ1-2,-,TRBV6-6,few,CATENWDYGYTF,TGTGCCACCGAAAACTGGGACTATGGCTACACCTTC
TRBJ1-2,-,TRBV12-3/TRBV12-4,-,CASSPGGLNGYTF,TGTGCCAGCAGTCCCGGGGGTCTCAATGGCTACACTTTC